Listed below are T cell receptor beta chains from one sample, sequenced in a study of blood T cell repertoires in COVID-19. The repertoire was sequenced with immunoSEQ multiplex PCR; TCRdb's copy has only in-frame clones and lacks some. The sample contains 280,000 or so clones, 85% of which appear only once. Input material: PBMCs or T cells enriched from blood (not recorded which). The receptor source for this set is a woman aged 45-59 years who had recovered from COVID-19. Both conserved end residues are part of each CDR3.

>TRBV30|TRBJ1-1
CAWQALGGYEAFF
>TRBV29-1|TRBJ2-2
CSARDSGRAGELFF
>TRBV6-5|TRBJ1-2
CASTPTAVYTF
>TRBV30|TRBJ2-7
CAWRTQSGGRQYF
>TRBV6-1|TRBJ2-3
CASSESGQRDGTDTQYF
>TRBV11-2|TRBJ1-6
CASSFGQTVRNSPLHF
>TRBV19|TRBJ1-2
CASRPARRGYGYTF
>TRBV29-1|TRBJ2-7
CSAATASGYEQYF
>TRBV7-6|TRBJ2-7
CASSVNTGSYEQYF
>TRBV6-2/TRBV6-3|TRBJ1-5
CASSYSGGYNQPQHF
>TRBV28|TRBJ1-6
CASTLGGGRSPLHF
>TRBV28|TRBJ2-1
CASSFTAGGKNEQFF
>TRBV27|TRBJ1-3
CASSLSRQGGNTIYF
>TRBV25-1|TRBJ1-3
CASSDFVRDSSGNTIYF
>TRBV7-2|TRBJ2-1
CASGTGAANNEQFF
>TRBV13|TRBJ1-5
CASSSGQLNQPQHF
>TRBV7-9|TRBJ1-6
CASSTGGSSPLHF
>TRBV15|TRBJ2-5
CATSNAETPQETQYF
>TRBV3-1/TRBV3-2|TRBJ1-2
CASSQDPQSTGYTF
>TRBV29-1|TRBJ1-4
CSVGVGQGEKLFF
>TRBV6-2/TRBV6-3|TRBJ1-1
CASSYPQGRDTEAFF
>TRBV18|TRBJ1-1
CASSPVTGKMAFF
>TRBV11-3|TRBJ2-3
CASSLTQSDTQYF
>TRBV27|TRBJ1-1
CASSLGQGMNTEAFF
>TRBV5-6|TRBJ2-2
CASSAAGRRSTGELFF
>TRBV6-5|TRBJ2-7
CASNPGQTTYEQYF
>TRBV7-9|TRBJ1-4
CASSFQTVGYEKLFF
>TRBV4-1|TRBJ1-4
CASSRLQGVANEKLFF
>TRBV14|TRBJ1-1
CASSAGLLFTEAFF
>TRBV6-5|TRBJ1-4
CASSSTGNNEKLFF
>TRBV5-1|TRBJ1-1
CASSLTGGSAEAFF
>TRBV29-1|TRBJ1-2
CSVLTGIYGYTF
>TRBV29-1|TRBJ1-2
CSVDVGGANYGYTF
>TRBV19|TRBJ1-1
CASINRGNTEAFF
>TRBV19|TRBJ2-5
CASSWGSATSETQYF
>TRBV5-1|TRBJ2-2
CASSLAVPSGGKDAVTGELFF
>TRBV3-1/TRBV3-2|TRBJ1-1
CASSPVSTNTEAFF
>TRBV18|TRBJ1-3
CASSQGASGNTIYF
>TRBV5-1|TRBJ2-7
CASSLRHRGQGNGEQYF
>TRBV25-1|TRBJ2-7
CASSQGQGAHEQYF
>TRBV4-1|TRBJ1-3
CASSPRSWASSGNTIYF
>TRBV5-6|TRBJ1-5
CASSLTGTGGNQPQHF
>TRBV6-2/TRBV6-3|TRBJ1-5
CASSYGSGGQPQHF
>TRBV30|TRBJ2-3
CARGQGLDTQYF
>TRBV15|TRBJ1-3
CATSRSAVLGSSGNTIYF
>TRBV19|TRBJ1-1
CASSLLDRVNTEAFF
>TRBV4-3|TRBJ2-1
CASSQEGVIAGGNERFF
>TRBV28|TRBJ1-2
CASSLYRAYGYTF
>TRBV25-1|TRBJ1-6
CASSGSDRNNSPLHF
>TRBV5-6|TRBJ2-7
CASSLVGRRSYEQYF
>TRBV5-1|TRBJ1-4
CASSSVPATNEKLFF
>TRBV7-2|TRBJ1-2
CASSTRVQTAANYGYTF
>TRBV6-5|TRBJ2-7
CASSPGLSLNEQYF
>TRBV28|TRBJ1-6
CASSPTGKPSSYNSPLHF
>TRBV10-3|TRBJ1-5
CAISGTGVNSNQPQHF
>TRBV5-6|TRBJ2-5
CASSLDPGGRETQYF
>TRBV4-1|TRBJ2-1
CASSQAHGVSPNNEQFF